This T cell receptor (beta chain) appears in the sequencing data of a study of shared clonotypes between healthy human individuals. TCRdb's copy holds only in-frame clones and misses some; the assay was immunoSEQ multiplex PCR. The sample records under 1,900,000 clones, about 98.5% being singletons. CDR1 and CDR2 from the germline V gene are SGHRS and YFSETQ. The CDR3 sequence is 15 residues long. V lost 4 bases to trimming and J lost 3 bases, with 14 bases between them. This sequence originates from a man aged 25 to 45 in good health. The chain carries TRBV5-1 and TRBJ1-5; D gene unclear. The sequenced material came from naive CD4+ T cells sorted from blood. Subset meaning: CD45RA+ positively selected. CDR3 region: CASSPGERANQPQHF. Written as DNA, the CDR3 is TGCGCCAGCAGCCCAGGAGAGAGGGCCAATCAGCCCCAGCATTTT.